The T cell receptor beta chain described here comes from a study of T cell responses to AZD1222 COVID-19 vaccine. Some clones are missing from TCRdb's copy, which holds only in-frame ones; the method was immunoSEQ multiplex PCR. The data hold some 53,000 clones, with approximately 86% observed a single time. The CDR3 is 14 amino acids. Trimming shortened V by 2 bases and J by 0 bases, and 9 bases separated the two germline ends. Germline CDR1 and CDR2: SGDLS and YYNGEE. This sample comprised peripheral blood, obtained 28 days after the second AZD1222 dose. This TCR was recovered from an adult who received the AZD1222 COVID-19 vaccine. This chain uses TRBV9 with TRBJ2-7; D uncertain. The CDR3 region is CASSVGSSSYEQYF. In DNA, the CDR3 is TGTGCCAGCAGCGTGGGGTCCAGCTCCTACGAGCAGTACTTC.